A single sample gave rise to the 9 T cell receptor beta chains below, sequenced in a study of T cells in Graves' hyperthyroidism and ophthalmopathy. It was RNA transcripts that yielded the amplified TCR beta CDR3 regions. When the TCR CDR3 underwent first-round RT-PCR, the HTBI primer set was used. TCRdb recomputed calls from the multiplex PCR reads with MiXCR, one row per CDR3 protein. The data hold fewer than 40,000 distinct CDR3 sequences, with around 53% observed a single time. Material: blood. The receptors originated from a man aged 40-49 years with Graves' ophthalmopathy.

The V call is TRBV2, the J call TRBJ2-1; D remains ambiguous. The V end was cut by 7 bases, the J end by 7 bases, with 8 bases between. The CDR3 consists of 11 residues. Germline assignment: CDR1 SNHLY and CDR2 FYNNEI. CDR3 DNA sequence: TGTGCCAGCACTACCGGTAATGAGCAGTTCTTC. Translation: CASTTGNEQFF.

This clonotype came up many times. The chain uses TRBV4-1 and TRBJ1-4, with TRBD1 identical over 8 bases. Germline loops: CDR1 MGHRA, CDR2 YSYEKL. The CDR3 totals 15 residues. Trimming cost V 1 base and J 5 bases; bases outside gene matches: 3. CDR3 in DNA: TGCGCCAGCAGCCAAGTTCAGGGGGCCAATGAAAAACTGTTTTTT. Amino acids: CASSQVQGANEKLFF.

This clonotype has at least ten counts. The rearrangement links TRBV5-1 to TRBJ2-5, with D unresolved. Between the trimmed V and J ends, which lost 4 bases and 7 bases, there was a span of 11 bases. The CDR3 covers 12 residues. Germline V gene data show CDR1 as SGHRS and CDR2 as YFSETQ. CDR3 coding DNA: TGCGCCAGCAGCCCGGAAGTAGGGACCCAGTACTTC. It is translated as CASSPEVGTQYF.

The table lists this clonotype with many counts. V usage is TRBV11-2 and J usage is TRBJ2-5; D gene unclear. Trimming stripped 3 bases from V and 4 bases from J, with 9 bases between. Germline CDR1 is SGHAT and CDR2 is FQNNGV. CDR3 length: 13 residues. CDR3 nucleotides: TGTGCCAGCAGCTTCCCGGTGGGAGAGACCCAGTACTTC. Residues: CASSFPVGETQYF.

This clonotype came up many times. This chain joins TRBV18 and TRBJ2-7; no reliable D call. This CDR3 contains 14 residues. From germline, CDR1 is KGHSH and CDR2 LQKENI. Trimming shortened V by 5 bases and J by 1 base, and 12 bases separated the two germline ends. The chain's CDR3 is CASSASEASYEQYF. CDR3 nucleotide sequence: TGTGCCAGCTCAGCCTCAGAAGCTTCCTACGAGCAGTACTTC.

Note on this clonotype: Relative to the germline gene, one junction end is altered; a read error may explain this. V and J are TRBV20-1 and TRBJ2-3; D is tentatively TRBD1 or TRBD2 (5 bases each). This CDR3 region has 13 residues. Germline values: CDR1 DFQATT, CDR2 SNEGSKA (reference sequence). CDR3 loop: CSAELDFTGTQYF. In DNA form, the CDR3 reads TGCAGTGCTGAATTGGACTTCACAGGTACGCAGTATTTT.

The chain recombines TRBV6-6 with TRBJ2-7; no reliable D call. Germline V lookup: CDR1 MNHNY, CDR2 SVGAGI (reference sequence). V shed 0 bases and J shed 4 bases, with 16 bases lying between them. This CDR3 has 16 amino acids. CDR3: CASSYSTALTQYEQYF. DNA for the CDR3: TGTGCCAGCAGTTACTCCACAGCGCTGACACAGTACGAGCAGTACTTC.

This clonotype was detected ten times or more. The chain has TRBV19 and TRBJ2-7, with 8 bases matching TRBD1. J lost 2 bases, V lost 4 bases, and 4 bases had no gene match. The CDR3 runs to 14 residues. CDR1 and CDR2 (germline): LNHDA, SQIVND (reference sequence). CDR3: CASSTDRVPYEQYF. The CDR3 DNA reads TGTGCCAGTAGTACGGACAGGGTACCCTACGAGCAGTACTTC.

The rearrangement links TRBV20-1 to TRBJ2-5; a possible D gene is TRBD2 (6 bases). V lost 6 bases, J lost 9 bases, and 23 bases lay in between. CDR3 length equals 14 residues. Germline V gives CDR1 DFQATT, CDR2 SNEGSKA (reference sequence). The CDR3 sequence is CSAIRAGKGQPQYF. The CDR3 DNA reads TGCAGTGCCATCCGGGCGGGGAAGGGTCAGCCCCAGTACTTC.